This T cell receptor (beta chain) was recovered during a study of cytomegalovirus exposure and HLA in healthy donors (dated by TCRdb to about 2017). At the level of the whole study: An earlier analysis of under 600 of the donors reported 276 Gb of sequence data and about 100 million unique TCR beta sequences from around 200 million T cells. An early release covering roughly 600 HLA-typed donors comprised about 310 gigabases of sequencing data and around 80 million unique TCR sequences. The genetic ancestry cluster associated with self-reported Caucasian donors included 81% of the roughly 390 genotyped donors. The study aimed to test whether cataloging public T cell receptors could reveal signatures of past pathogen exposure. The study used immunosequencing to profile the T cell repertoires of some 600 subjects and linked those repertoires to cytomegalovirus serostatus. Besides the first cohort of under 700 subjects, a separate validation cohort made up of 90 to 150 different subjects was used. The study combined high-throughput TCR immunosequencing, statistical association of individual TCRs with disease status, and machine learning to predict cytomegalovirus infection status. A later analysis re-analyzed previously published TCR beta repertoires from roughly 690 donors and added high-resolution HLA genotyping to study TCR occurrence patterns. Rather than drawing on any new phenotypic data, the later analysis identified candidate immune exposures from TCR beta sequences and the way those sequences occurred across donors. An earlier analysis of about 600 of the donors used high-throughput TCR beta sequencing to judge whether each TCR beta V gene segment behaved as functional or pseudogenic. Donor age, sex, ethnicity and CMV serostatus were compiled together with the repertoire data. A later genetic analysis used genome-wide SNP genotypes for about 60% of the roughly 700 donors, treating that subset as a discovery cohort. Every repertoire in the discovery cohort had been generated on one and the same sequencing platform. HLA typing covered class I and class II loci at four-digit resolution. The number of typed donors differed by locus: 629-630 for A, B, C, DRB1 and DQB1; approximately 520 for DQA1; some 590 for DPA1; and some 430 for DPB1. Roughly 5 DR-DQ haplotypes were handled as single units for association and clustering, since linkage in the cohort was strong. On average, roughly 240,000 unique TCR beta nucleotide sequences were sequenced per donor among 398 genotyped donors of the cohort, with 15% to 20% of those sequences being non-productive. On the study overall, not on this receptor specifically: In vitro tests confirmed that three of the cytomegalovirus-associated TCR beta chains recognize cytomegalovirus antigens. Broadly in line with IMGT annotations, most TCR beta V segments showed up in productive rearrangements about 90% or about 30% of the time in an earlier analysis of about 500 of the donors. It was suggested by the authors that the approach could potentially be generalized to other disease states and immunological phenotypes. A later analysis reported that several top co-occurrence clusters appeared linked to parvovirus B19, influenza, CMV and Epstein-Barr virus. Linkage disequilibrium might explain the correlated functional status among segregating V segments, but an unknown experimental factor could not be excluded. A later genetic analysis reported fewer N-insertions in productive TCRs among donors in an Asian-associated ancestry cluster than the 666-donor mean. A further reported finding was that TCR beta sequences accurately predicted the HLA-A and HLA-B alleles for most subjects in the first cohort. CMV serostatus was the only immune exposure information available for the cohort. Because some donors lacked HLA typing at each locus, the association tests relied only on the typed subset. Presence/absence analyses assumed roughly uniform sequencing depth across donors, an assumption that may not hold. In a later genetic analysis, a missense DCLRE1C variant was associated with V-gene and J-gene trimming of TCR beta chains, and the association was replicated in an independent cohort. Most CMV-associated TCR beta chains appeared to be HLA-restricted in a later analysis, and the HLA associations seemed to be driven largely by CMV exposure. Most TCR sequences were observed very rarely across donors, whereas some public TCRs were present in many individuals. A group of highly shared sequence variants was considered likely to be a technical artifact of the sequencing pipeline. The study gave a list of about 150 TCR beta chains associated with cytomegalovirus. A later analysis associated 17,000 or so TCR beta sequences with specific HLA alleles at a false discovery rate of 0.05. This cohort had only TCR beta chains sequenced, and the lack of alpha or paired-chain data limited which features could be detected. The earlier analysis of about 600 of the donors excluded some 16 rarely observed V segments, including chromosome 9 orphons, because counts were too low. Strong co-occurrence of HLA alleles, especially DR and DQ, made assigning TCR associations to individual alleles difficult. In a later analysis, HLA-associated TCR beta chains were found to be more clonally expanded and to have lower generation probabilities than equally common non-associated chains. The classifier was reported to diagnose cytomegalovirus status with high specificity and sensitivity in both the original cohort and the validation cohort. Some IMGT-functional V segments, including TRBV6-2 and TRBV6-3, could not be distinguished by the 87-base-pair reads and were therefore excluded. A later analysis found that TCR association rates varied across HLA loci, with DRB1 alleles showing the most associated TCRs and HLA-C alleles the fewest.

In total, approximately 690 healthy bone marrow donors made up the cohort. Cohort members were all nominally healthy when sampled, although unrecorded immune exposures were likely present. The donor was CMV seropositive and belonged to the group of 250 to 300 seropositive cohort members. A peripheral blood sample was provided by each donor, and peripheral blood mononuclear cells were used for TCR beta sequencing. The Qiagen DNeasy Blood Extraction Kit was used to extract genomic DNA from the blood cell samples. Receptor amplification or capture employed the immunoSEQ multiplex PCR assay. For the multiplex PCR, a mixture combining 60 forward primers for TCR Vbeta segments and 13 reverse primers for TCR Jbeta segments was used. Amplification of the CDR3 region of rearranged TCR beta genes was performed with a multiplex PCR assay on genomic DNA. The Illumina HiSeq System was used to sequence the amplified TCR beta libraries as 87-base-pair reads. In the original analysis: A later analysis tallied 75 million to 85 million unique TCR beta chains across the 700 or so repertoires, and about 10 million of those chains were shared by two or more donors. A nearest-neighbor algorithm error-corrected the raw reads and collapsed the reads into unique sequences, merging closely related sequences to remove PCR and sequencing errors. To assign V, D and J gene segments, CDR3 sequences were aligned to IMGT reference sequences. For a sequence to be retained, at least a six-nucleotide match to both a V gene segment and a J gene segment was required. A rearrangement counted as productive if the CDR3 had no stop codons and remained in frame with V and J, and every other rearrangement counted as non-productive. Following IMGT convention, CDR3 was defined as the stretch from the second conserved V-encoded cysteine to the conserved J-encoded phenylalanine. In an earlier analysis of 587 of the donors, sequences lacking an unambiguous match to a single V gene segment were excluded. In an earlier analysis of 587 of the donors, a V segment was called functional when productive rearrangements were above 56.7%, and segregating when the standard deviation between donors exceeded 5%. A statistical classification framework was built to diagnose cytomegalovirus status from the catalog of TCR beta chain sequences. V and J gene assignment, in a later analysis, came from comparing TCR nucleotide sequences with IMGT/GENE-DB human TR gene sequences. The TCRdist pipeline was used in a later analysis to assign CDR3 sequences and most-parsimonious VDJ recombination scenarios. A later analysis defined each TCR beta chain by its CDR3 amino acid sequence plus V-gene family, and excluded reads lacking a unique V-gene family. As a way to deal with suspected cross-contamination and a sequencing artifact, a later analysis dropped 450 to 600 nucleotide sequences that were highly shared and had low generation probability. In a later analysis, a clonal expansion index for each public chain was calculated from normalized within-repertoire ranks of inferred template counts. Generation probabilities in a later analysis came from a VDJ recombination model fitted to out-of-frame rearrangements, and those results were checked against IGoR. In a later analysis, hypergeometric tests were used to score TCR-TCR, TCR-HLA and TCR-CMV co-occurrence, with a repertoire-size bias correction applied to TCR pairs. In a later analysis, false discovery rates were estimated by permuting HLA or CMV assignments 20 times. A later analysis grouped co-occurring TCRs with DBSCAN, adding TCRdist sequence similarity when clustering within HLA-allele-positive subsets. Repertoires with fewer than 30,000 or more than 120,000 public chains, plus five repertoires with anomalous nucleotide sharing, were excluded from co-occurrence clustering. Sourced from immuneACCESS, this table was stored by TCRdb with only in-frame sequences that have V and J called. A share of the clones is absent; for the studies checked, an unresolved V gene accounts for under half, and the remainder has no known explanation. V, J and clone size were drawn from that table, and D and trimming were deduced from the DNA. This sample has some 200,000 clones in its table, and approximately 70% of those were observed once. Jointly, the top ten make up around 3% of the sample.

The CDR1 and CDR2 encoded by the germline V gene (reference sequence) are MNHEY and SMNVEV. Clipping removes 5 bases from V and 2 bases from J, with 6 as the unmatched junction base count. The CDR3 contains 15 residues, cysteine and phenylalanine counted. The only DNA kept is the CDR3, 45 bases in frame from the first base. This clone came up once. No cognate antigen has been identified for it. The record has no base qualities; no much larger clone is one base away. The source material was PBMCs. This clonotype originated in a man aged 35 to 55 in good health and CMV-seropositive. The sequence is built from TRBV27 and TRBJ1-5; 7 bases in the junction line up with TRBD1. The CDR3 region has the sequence CASSTQGWRNQPQHF. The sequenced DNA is TGTGCCAGCAGTACACAGGGGTGGCGCAATCAGCCCCAGCATTTT.